This T cell receptor (beta chain) comes out of a study of post-analysis software for immune sequencing data. As for this clonotype: Its target is unknown.

TCR beta cDNA libraries included unique molecular identifiers. TCRdb re-analysed the PCR reads in MiXCR, keeping a single row per CDR3 protein. This sample has approximately 730,000 distinct CDR3 sequences, with roughly 27% found just once. Notes on the study in general: Significantly decreased normalized Chao1 diversity was recorded for multiple sclerosis patients relative to controls. Samples made in the same batch grouped tightly together by F measure.

This sequence was found in a girl aged 10-17 years with multiple sclerosis. Sequencing input: blood.

The CDR3 DNA reads as TGCGCCAGCAGCTTGGCAGGGGGCGACACTGAAGCTTTCTTT. Its protein product is CASSLAGGDTEAFF. V gene TRBV5-1 combines with J gene TRBJ1-1, with TRBD1 matching over 8 bases. Germline assignment: CDR1 SGHRS and CDR2 YFSETQ. The CDR3 extends over 14 amino acids. The V gene end was trimmed by 0 bases and the J gene end by 3 bases; junction bases not matched to a gene: 1.